Listed below are T cell receptor beta chains from one sample, sequenced in a study of T-cell memory formation after mild COVID-19. TCRdb re-called the 5' RACE reads with MiXCR, one entry per CDR3 protein. The sample records around 83,000 distinct CDR3 sequences, 20% to 25% being singletons. Source material: PBMCs or a T cell subset sorted from them (not recorded which). The source is a man aged 18 to 35 who had mild COVID-19 (a few samples of this study predate the infection). Cell type and time point are not known. The CDR3 runs from the conserved cysteine through the conserved F or W. Each record gives: CDR3 protein, CDR3 DNA, V gene, CDR3 length, J gene, D gene, clone size. A D gene is named only where the DNA matches it firmly. Clone size, where shown, is once, few, many, or a class for clones that have expanded.

CDR3aa: CASSQKIPRIVGTGELFF
CDR3nt: TGCGCCAGCAGCCAAAAAATTCCTAGAATTGTAGGCACCGGGGAGCTGTTTTTT
v_gene: TRBV4-1
len: 18
j_gene: TRBJ2-2
d_gene: NA
abundance: many

CDR3aa: CASSYGWAGDYYEQYF
CDR3nt: TGTGCCAGCAGTTACGGTTGGGCAGGGGATTACTACGAGCAGTACTTC
v_gene: TRBV6-5
len: 16
j_gene: TRBJ2-7
d_gene: NA
abundance: NA

CDR3aa: CASSQDLSTAFLNEQYF
CDR3nt: TGCGCCAGCAGCCAAGATCTTTCGACGGCCTTCTTGAACGAGCAGTACTTC
v_gene: TRBV4-3
len: 17
j_gene: TRBJ2-7
d_gene: NA
abundance: NA

CDR3aa: CASSFRQGTDTQYF
CDR3nt: TGCGCCAGCAGCTTTAGGCAGGGGACAGATACGCAGTATTTT
v_gene: TRBV5-1
len: 14
j_gene: TRBJ2-3
d_gene: NA
abundance: few

CDR3aa: CASSDQRREQYF
CDR3nt: TGTGCCAGCAGCGATCAGCGGAGGGAGCAGTACTTC
v_gene: TRBV9
len: 12
j_gene: TRBJ2-7
d_gene: NA
abundance: few

CDR3aa: CASSYGQGLIYEQYF
CDR3nt: TGCGCCAGCAGCTACGGACAGGGTTTAATCTACGAGCAGTACTTC
v_gene: TRBV5-1
len: 15
j_gene: TRBJ2-7
d_gene: TRBD1
abundance: few

CDR3aa: CATSPPTLGQTNNEQFF
CDR3nt: TGTGCCACCAGCCCTCCTACCCTGGGACAGACGAACAATGAGCAGTTCTTC
v_gene: TRBV15
len: 17
j_gene: TRBJ2-1
d_gene: TRBD1
abundance: NA

CDR3aa: CASRGGASYEQYF
CDR3nt: TGTGCCAGCAGGGGTGGGGCTTCCTACGAGCAGTACTTC
v_gene: TRBV2
len: 13
j_gene: TRBJ2-7
d_gene: NA
abundance: NA

CDR3aa: CASSPTDRAEAFF
CDR3nt: TGTGCCAGCAGCCCAACCGACAGGGCTGAAGCTTTCTTT
v_gene: TRBV7-3
len: 13
j_gene: TRBJ1-1
d_gene: TRBD1
abundance: few

CDR3aa: CASSLDGYNEQFF
CDR3nt: TGTGCCAGCAGCTTGGACGGGTACAATGAGCAGTTCTTC
v_gene: TRBV7-3
len: 13
j_gene: TRBJ2-1
d_gene: NA
abundance: NA

CDR3aa: CASSLFLLNFRAFRRDYGYTF
CDR3nt: TGTGCCAGCAGTTTATTCCTGCTGAACTTCAGGGCGTTCCGGAGGGACTATGGCTACACCTTC
v_gene: TRBV28
len: 21
j_gene: TRBJ1-2
d_gene: NA
abundance: NA

CDR3aa: CASSFKDRRGTEAFF
CDR3nt: TGTGCCAGCAGTTTTAAGGACAGGCGGGGAACTGAAGCTTTCTTT
v_gene: TRBV28
len: 15
j_gene: TRBJ1-1
d_gene: TRBD1
abundance: NA

CDR3aa: CSANLAGGPYEQYF
CDR3nt: TGCAGTGCTAATCTAGCGGGGGGCCCCTACGAGCAGTACTTC
v_gene: TRBV20-1
len: 14
j_gene: TRBJ2-7
d_gene: TRBD2
abundance: NA

CDR3aa: CASSYRTDRPIFALDGYTF
CDR3nt: TGTGCCAGCAGTTACCGTACCGACAGACCCATCTTCGCCTTGGATGGCTACACCTTC
v_gene: TRBV6-2/TRBV6-3
len: 19
j_gene: TRBJ1-2
d_gene: NA
abundance: NA

CDR3aa: CASSQDRASSYEQYF
CDR3nt: TGTGCCAGCAGTCAAGACAGAGCCAGCTCCTACGAGCAGTACTTC
v_gene: TRBV6-6
len: 15
j_gene: TRBJ2-7
d_gene: NA
abundance: few

CDR3aa: CASSLLHSPLHF
CDR3nt: TGTGCCAGCAGCTTACTCCATTCACCCCTCCACTTT
v_gene: TRBV7-6
len: 12
j_gene: TRBJ1-6
d_gene: NA
abundance: few

CDR3aa: CSARSSGDSYEQYF
CDR3nt: TGCAGTGCTAGGTCGAGCGGGGACTCCTACGAGCAGTACTTC
v_gene: TRBV20-1
len: 14
j_gene: TRBJ2-7
d_gene: TRBD2
abundance: medium-sized

CDR3aa: CSARTPGMNTEAFF
CDR3nt: TGCAGTGCTAGAACCCCGGGGATGAACACTGAAGCTTTCTTT
v_gene: TRBV20-1
len: 14
j_gene: TRBJ1-1
d_gene: NA
abundance: few

CDR3aa: CSVEEREGSGANVLTF
CDR3nt: TGCAGCGTTGAAGAAAGGGAGGGCTCTGGGGCCAACGTCCTGACTTTC
v_gene: TRBV29-1
len: 16
j_gene: TRBJ2-6
d_gene: TRBD2
abundance: NA

CDR3aa: CATSWVGGANVLTF
CDR3nt: TGTGCCACCAGTTGGGTCGGTGGGGCCAACGTCCTGACTTTC
v_gene: TRBV6-2/TRBV6-3
len: 14
j_gene: TRBJ2-6
d_gene: NA
abundance: few